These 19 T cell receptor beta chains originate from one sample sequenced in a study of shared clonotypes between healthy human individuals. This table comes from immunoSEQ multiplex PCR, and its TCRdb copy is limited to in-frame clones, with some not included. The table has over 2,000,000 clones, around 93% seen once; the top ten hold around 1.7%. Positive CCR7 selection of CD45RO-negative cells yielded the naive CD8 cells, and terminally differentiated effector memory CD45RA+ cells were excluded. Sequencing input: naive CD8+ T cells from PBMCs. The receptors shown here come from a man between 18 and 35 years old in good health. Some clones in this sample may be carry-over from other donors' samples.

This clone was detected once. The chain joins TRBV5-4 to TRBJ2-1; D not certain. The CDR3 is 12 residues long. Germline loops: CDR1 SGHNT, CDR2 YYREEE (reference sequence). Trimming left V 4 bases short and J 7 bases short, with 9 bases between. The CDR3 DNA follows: TGTGCCAGCAGCGACCGGGCAAATGAGCAGTTCTTC. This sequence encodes CASSDRANEQFF. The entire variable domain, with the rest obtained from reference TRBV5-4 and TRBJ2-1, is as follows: ETGVTQSPTHLIKTRGQQVTLRCSSQSGHNTVSWYQQALGQGPQFIFQYYREEENGRGNFPPRFSGLQFPNYSSELNVNALELDDSALYLCASSDRANEQFFGPGTRLTVL.

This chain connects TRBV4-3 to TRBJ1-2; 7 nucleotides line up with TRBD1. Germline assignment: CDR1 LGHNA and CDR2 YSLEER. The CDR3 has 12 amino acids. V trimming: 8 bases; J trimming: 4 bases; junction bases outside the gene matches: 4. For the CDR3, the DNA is TGCGCCAGCCGACACAGGGGCTATGGCTACACCTTC. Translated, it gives CASRHRGYGYTF.

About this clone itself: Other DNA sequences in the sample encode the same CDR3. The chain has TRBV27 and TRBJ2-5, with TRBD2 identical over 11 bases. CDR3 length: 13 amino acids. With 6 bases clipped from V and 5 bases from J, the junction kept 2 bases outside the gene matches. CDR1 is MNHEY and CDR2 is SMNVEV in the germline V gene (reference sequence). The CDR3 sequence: CASSLAGGETQYF. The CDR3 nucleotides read TGTGCCAGCAGCCTAGCGGGAGGTGAGACCCAGTACTTC.

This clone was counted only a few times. CDR3 residues: CASSPGRTEAFF. The CDR3 bases are TGTGCCAGCAGTCCCGGGAGAACTGAAGCTTTCTTT. The rearrangement links TRBV6-5 to TRBJ1-1, with D uncertain. The length of the CDR3 is 12 residues. The germline V gene encodes CDR1 MNHEY and CDR2 SVGAGI. Trimming left V 5 bases short and J 5 bases short, with 9 bases between.

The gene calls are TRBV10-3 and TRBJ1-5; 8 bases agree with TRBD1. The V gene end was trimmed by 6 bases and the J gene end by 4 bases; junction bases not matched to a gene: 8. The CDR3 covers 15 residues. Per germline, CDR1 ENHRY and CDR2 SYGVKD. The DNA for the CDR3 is TGTGCCATCAGGAAGGACAGGGAAGCGAATCAGCCCCAGCATTTT. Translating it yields CAIRKDREANQPQHF.

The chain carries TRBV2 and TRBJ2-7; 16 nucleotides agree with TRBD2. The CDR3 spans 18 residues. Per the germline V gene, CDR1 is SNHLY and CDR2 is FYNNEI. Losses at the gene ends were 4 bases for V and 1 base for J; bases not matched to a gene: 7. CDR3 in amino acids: CASSGGTSGRALSYEQYF. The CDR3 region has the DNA TGTGCCAGCAGTGGAGGGACTAGCGGGAGGGCCTTGTCCTACGAGCAGTACTTC.

The CDR3 reads CASSFPLAGEEPTQYF. In DNA form, the CDR3 reads TGTGCCAGCAGTTTCCCCTTAGCGGGGGAGGAACCGACCCAGTACTTC. The chain joins TRBV28 to TRBJ2-5; 9 nucleotides line up with TRBD2. Germline V gene lookup returns CDR1 MDHEN and CDR2 SYDVKM. Losses at the gene ends were 3 bases for V and 7 bases for J; bases not matched to a gene: 12. CDR3 length equals 16 residues.

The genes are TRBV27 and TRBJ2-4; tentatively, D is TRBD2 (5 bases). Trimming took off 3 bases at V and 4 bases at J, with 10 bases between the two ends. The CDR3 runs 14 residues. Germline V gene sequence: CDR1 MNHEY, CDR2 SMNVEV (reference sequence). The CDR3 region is CASSLSGYKNIQYF. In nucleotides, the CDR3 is TGTGCCAGCAGTTTGTCGGGATATAAAAACATTCAGTACTTC.

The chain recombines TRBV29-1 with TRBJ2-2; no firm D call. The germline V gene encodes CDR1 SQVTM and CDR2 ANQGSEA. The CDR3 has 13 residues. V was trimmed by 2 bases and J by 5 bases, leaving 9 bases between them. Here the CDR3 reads CSVEHRGTGELFF. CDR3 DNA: TGCAGCGTTGAACATCGAGGAACCGGGGAGCTGTTTTTT.

CDR3 loop: CASSLRHTSGYGYTF. The CDR3, as DNA: TGTGCCAGTAGTCTTCGGCACACATCAGGGTATGGCTACACCTTC. The V gene is TRBV19, the J gene TRBJ1-2; maybe TRBD1 (5 bases). The CDR3 totals 15 residues. V dropped 5 bases and J dropped 5 bases, with 18 bases sitting between them. In germline, CDR1 is LNHDA, CDR2 SQIVND (reference sequence).

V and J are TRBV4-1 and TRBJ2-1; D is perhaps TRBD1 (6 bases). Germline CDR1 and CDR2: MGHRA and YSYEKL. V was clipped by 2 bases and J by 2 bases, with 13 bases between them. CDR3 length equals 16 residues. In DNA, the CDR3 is TGCGCCAGCAGCCAAAAACAGGGTCCCCCCTACAATGAGCAGTTCTTC. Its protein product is CASSQKQGPPYNEQFF.

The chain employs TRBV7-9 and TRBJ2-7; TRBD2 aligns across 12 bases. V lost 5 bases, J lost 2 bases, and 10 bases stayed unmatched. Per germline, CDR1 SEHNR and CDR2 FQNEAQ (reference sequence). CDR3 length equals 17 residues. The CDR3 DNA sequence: TGTGCCAGCAGCCAGCGGACTAGCGGGACCTTGACCTACGAGCAGTACTTC. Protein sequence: CASSQRTSGTLTYEQYF. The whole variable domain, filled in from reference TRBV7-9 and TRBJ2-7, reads DTGVSQNPRHKITKRGQNVTFRCDPISEHNRLYWYRQTLGQGPEFLTYFQNEAQLEKSRLLSDRFSAERPKGSFSTLEIQRTEQGDSAMYLCASSQRTSGTLTYEQYFGPGTRLTVT.

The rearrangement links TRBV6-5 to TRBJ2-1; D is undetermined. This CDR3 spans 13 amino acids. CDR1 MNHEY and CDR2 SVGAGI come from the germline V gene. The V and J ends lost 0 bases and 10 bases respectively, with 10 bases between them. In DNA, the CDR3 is TGTGCCAGCAGTTACTCGATATTGGGGGAGCAGTTCTTC. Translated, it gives CASSYSILGEQFF.

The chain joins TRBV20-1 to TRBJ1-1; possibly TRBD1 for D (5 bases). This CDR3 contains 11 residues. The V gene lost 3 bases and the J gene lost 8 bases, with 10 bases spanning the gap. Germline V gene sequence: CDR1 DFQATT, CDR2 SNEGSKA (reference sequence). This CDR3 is CSASMGVEAFF. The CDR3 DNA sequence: TGCAGTGCTAGCATGGGGGTCGAAGCTTTCTTT.

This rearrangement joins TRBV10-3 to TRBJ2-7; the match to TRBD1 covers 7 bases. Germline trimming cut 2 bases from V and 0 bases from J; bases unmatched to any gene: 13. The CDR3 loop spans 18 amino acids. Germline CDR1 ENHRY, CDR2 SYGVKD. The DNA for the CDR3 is TGTGCCATCAGTGAGCCTGGGACAGCAAGCTCAAACTCCTACGAGCAGTACTTC. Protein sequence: CAISEPGTASSNSYEQYF.

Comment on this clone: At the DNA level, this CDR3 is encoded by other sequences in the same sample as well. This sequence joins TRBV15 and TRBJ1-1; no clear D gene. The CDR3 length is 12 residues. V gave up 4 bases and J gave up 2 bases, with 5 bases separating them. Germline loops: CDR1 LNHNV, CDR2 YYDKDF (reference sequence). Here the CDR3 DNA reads TGTGCCACCAGCACCTTAAACACTGAAGCTTTCTTT. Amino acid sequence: CATSTLNTEAFF.

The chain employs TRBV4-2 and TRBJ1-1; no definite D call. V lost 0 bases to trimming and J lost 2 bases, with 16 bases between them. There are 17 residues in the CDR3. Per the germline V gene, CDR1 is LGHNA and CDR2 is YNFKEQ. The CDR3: CASSQDWGGDGNTEAFF. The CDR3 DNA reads TGTGCCAGCAGCCAAGACTGGGGTGGTGACGGAAACACTGAAGCTTTCTTT.

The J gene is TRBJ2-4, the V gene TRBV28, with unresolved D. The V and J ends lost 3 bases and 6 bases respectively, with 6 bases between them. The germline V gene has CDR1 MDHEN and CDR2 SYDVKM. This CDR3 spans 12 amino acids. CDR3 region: CASSFGRNIQYF. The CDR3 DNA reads TGTGCCAGCAGTTTTGGAAGAAACATTCAGTACTTC. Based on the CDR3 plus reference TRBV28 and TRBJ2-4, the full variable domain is DVKVTQSSRYLVKRTGEKVFLECVQDMDHENMFWYRQDPGLGLRLIYFSYDVKMKEKGDIPEGYSVSREKKERFSLILESASTNQTSMYLCASSFGRNIQYFGAGTRLSVL.

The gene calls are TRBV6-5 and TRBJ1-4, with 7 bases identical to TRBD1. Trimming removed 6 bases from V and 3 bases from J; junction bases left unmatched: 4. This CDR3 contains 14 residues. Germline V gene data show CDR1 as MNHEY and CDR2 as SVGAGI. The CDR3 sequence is CASSQTGSNEKLFF. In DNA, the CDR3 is TGTGCCAGCAGCCAGACAGGGTCTAATGAAAAACTGTTTTTT.